Listed here are 17 T cell receptor beta chains from one sample, sequenced in a study of shared clonotypes between healthy human individuals. The protocol was immunoSEQ multiplex PCR, while the TCRdb copy is restricted to in-frame clones and leaves out a portion. This sample has approximately 1.5 million clones, with around 98% found just once. The sequencing sample was made of naive CD4+ T cells sorted from blood. Documented subset: CD45RA+ positively selected. The receptors here all came from a man aged 25-40 years in good health.

The rearrangement uses TRBV13 and TRBJ2-2; D gene uncertain. The V gene's germline CDR1 is PRHDT and CDR2 FYEKMQ (reference sequence). The V end lost 6 bases, the J end lost 4 bases, and 15 bases lay between the germline ends. The CDR3 consists of 15 residues. The CDR3 DNA is TGTGCCAGCAGTCTTAGACTGGCTTCCACCGGGGAGCTGTTTTTT. As protein: CASSLRLASTGELFF.

The V and J genes are TRBV4-3 and TRBJ2-1; D possibly corresponds to TRBD2 (6 bases). From germline, CDR1 is LGHNA and CDR2 YSLEER. This CDR3 spans 16 amino acids. The V end lost 1 base, the J end lost 4 bases, and 14 bases lay between the germline ends. In nucleotides, the CDR3 is TGCGCCAGCAGCCAAGCTGGTCTAGCGTCTTACAATGAGCAGTTCTTC. Translated: CASSQAGLASYNEQFF.

The V gene is TRBV19, the J gene TRBJ1-2; D is possibly TRBD1 (5 bases). The CDR3 extends over 16 amino acids. Germline loops: CDR1 LNHDA, CDR2 SQIVND (reference sequence). Trimming cost V 1 base and J 6 bases, with 18 bases left between them. In DNA form, the CDR3 reads TGTGCCAGTAGTATAGCAGGCGGGTATACGGGGCATGGCTACACCTTC. Encoded protein: CASSIAGGYTGHGYTF.

This chain links TRBV7-9 with TRBJ2-2, with a tentative D call TRBD1 (6 bases). Looked up from germline, CDR1 is SEHNR and CDR2 is FQNEAQ (reference sequence). The CDR3 loop spans 13 amino acids. Deletions cut 4 bases from V and 6 bases from J, with 9 bases between. The CDR3 spells CASSSGHPGELFF. DNA for the CDR3: TGTGCCAGCAGCTCGGGACACCCCGGGGAGCTGTTTTTT.

The chain combines TRBV7-2 with TRBJ1-1; no firm D call. V lost 9 bases and J lost 1, with 6 bases in between. CDR1 SGHTA and CDR2 FQGNSA come from the germline V gene. This CDR3 has 11 residues. This CDR3 reads CASRRNTEAFF. The CDR3 DNA sequence: TGTGCCAGTAGAAGGAACACTGAAGCTTTCTTT.

The chain carries TRBV4-1 and TRBJ2-7, with no clear D. The CDR3 consists of 15 residues. Germline CDR1 reads MGHRA; CDR2 reads YSYEKL. Trimming pared 5 bases from V and 5 bases from J, leaving 19 bases between. The CDR3 reads CASSKGLVLENEQYF. CDR3 nucleotides: TGCGCCAGCAGCAAAGGATTGGTCTTGGAAAACGAGCAGTACTTC.

The CDR3 DNA reads TGTGCCAGCAGCCTGGGCGAACTAGCGTCCTACAATGAGCAGTTCTTC. Translating it yields CASSLGELASYNEQFF. The chain couples TRBV5-8 to TRBJ2-1; 7 nucleotides align to TRBD2. In germline, CDR1 is SGHTS, CDR2 YDEGEE. This CDR3 comprises 16 residues. The junction had 8 bases not matched to a gene; V was cut back by 4 bases and J by 1 base.

The chain links TRBV9 to TRBJ2-1; possibly TRBD2 for D (6 bases). The V gene's germline CDR1 is SGDLS and CDR2 YYNGEE. The CDR3 consists of 15 residues. V lost 2 bases to trimming and J lost 2 bases, with 11 bases between them. In DNA, the CDR3 is TGTGCCAGCAGCGTCCGGGAGAGGGCCTACAATGAGCAGTTCTTC. Residues: CASSVRERAYNEQFF.

About this clone itself: The sample contains more than one DNA sequence encoding this CDR3. The chain couples TRBV9 to TRBJ2-7; 8 bases agree with TRBD2. Trimming at V came to 0 bases and at J to 3 bases, leaving 5 bases not matched to a gene. This CDR3 has 15 residues. The V gene's germline CDR1 is SGDLS and CDR2 YYNGEE. The CDR3 here is CASSVGLAGDYEQYF. The CDR3 nucleotides are TGTGCCAGCAGCGTAGGCCTAGCGGGTGACTACGAGCAGTACTTC.

The chain combines TRBV6-5 with TRBJ1-2; TRBD1 is a possible D gene (5 bases). CDR1 and CDR2 (germline): MNHEY, SVGAGI. The CDR3 covers 14 residues. Trimming stripped 7 bases from V and 0 bases from J, with 12 bases between. Here the CDR3 DNA reads TGTGCCAGCACCCTTGGGGCAGCTAACTATGGCTACACCTTC. Residues: CASTLGAANYGYTF.

The J gene is TRBJ2-7, the V gene TRBV5-4; 8 nucleotides align to TRBD1. CDR1 and CDR2 (germline): SGHNT, YYREEE (reference sequence). This CDR3 contains 13 residues. V dropped 2 bases and J dropped 5; count of bases not matched to a gene: 3. CDR3 bases: TGTGCCAGCAGCTTAGACAGGGGACACGAGCAGTACTTC. Its protein is CASSLDRGHEQYF.

This clone was found once. The chain combines TRBV25-1 with TRBJ2-1; no reliable D call. Germline V gene sequence: CDR1 MGHDK, CDR2 SYGVNS. This CDR3 contains 12 residues. Trimming removed 8 bases from V and 9 bases from J, with 14 bases in between. The CDR3 is CASALLEGEQFF. DNA of the CDR3: TGTGCCAGCGCCCTCTTAGAAGGTGAGCAGTTCTTC.

The chain carries TRBV5-1 and TRBJ2-7; 11 nucleotides agree with TRBD2. J was trimmed by 3 bases and V by 4 bases; bases with no gene match: 6. CDR3 size: 15 residues. Germline V gene data show CDR1 as SGHRS and CDR2 as YFSETQ. This chain's CDR3 is CASSPVTSGNYEQYF. CDR3 nucleotide sequence: TGCGCCAGCAGCCCCGTGACTAGCGGGAACTACGAGCAGTACTTC.

This sequence joins TRBV18 and TRBJ2-7; TRBD1 aligns across 9 bases. The V gene's germline CDR1 is KGHSH and CDR2 LQKENI. Trimming took 1 base from V and 4 from J; bases not matched to a gene: 8. The CDR3 is made up of 16 amino acids. CDR3 nucleotides: TGTGCCAGCTCACCACAACAGGGGGCCGGTCGGTACGAGCAGTACTTC. Its translation: CASSPQQGAGRYEQYF.

This clone was found once. The chain employs TRBV5-5 and TRBJ2-7; D perhaps matches TRBD2 (5 bases). The CDR3 totals 12 residues. From germline, CDR1 is SGHKS and CDR2 YYEKEE (reference sequence). V lost 2 bases to trimming and J lost 5 bases, with 8 bases between them. The chain's CDR3 is CASSLSGNEQYF. As DNA, the CDR3 is TGTGCCAGCAGCTTATCCGGGAACGAGCAGTACTTC.

V is TRBV7-6 and J is TRBJ2-3, with D tentatively TRBD2 (5 bases). Germline lookup yields CDR1 SGHVS and CDR2 FNYEAQ. The CDR3 covers 14 residues. With 4 bases removed from V and 1 base from J, the gap between germline ends came to 9 bases. The CDR3 coding sequence is TGTGCCAGCAGCTCCGGACTTGGCACAGATACGCAGTATTTT. Encoded protein: CASSSGLGTDTQYF.

The chain combines TRBV2 with TRBJ2-5, with D tentatively TRBD1 (6 bases). Per germline, CDR1 SNHLY and CDR2 FYNNEI. V gave up 6 bases and J gave up 11 bases, with 28 bases separating them. CDR3 length: 16 residues. The CDR3 region is CASSFQTGLQRQEQYF. DNA for the CDR3: TGTGCCAGCAGCTTCCAGACAGGCCTTCAGCGTCAGGAGCAGTACTTC.